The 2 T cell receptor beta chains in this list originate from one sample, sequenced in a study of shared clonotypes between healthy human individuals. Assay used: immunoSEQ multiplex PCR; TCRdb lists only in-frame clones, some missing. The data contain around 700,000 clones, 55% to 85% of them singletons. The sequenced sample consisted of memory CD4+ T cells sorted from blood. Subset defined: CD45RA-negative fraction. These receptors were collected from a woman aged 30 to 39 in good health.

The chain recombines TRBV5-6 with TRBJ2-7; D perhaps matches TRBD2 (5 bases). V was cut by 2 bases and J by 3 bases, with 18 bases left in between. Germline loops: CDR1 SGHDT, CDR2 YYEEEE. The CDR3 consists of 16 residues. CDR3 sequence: CASSFGGSGSVYEQYF. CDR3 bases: TGTGCCAGCAGCTTTGGCGGGTCCGGGTCGGTCTACGAGCAGTACTTC.

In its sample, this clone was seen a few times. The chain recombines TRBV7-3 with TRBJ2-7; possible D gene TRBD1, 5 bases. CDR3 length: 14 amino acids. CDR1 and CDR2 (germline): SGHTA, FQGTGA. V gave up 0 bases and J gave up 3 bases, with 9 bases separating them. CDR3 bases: TGTGCCAGCAGCTTAACAGGGGCCCGCTACGAGCAGTACTTC. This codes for CASSLTGARYEQYF.